This section outlines one T cell receptor (beta chain) sequence together with its context. Its antigen is undetermined. Germline assignment: CDR1 MNHEY and CDR2 SMNVEV (reference sequence). The ends were cut back, 2 bases at V and 4 bases at J, with 10 bases in the middle. This CDR3 has 14 amino acids. This entry comes from a study of cytomegalovirus exposure and HLA in healthy donors. The overall study: In an earlier analysis, almost 120 million unique TCR beta sequences were found from some 200 million T cells. Study findings and constraints: CMV serostatus was the only immune exposure information that was available. Upon later analysis, HLA-associated TCR beta chains proved more clonally expanded than other, equally common chains. It has been reported that TCR beta sequences accurately predicted the HLA-A and HLA-B alleles of most subjects.

In the PCR, 60 Vbeta and 13 Jbeta primers were used. Sequencing was performed with immunoSEQ multiplex PCR; in TCRdb, only in-frame clones are kept and a portion is missing. Of some 96,000 clones detected, roughly 79% appear once; the ten largest clones hold roughly 2%. The chain employs TRBV27 and TRBJ2-3, with TRBD2 as a possible D gene (6 bases). This sequence was found in a man aged 40-49 years in good health and CMV-seronegative. Material for sequencing was PBMCs. CDR3 nucleotides: TGTGCCAGCAGTTTAGCGGGACCCGCAGATACGCAGTATTTT. Encoded protein: CASSLAGPADTQYF.